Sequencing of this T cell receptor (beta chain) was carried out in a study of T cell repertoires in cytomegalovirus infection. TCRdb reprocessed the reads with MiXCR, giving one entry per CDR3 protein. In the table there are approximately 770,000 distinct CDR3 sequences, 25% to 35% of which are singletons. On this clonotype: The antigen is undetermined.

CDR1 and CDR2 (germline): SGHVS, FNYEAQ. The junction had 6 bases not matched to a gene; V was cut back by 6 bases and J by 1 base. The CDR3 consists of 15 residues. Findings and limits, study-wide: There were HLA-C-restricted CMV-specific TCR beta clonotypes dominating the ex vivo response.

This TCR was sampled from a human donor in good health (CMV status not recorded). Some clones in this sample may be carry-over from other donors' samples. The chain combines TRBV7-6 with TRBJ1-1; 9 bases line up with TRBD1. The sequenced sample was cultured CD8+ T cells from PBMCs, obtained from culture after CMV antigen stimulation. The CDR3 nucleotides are TGTGCCAGCAGACTCGGACAGGGGCCGAACACTGAAGCTTTCTTT. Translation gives CASRLGQGPNTEAFF.